This passage covers 16 T cell receptor beta chains from one sample sequenced in a study of control samples from healthy donors and cancer patients. Generated by immunoSEQ multiplex PCR, the TCRdb table keeps only in-frame clones and is missing some. The profile covers some 7,000 clones, with roughly 85% appearing a single time and around 28% taken by the ten largest. Input material: PBMCs. These receptor sequences come from a man aged 65 to 79 with lung cancer.

This clone occurred once. The chain has TRBV18 and TRBJ1-1; TRBD1 is a possible D gene (6 bases). V gave up 0 bases and J gave up 5 bases, with 10 bases separating them. The CDR3 totals 14 residues. Germline V gene lookup returns CDR1 KGHSH and CDR2 LQKENI. The CDR3 protein is CASSPPTGWTEAFF. CDR3 nucleotides: TGTGCCAGCTCACCACCTACAGGGTGGACTGAAGCTTTCTTT.

This chain joins TRBV5-1 and TRBJ2-1; TRBD2 might be the D (5 bases). The germline CDR1 and CDR2 sequences are SGHRS and YFSETQ. The ends were cut back, 4 bases at V and 1 base at J, with 9 bases in the middle. The CDR3 runs 14 residues. CDR3 sequence (DNA): TGCGCCAGCAGCCAGGACTTGTCCTACAATGAGCAGTTCTTC. Translating it yields CASSQDLSYNEQFF.

The V gene is TRBV3-1 (or the pseudogene TRBV3-2), the J gene TRBJ2-3, with D possibly TRBD2 on 5 matching bases. This CDR3 spans 14 amino acids. V lost 3 bases to trimming and J lost 2 bases, with 9 bases between them. Germline V gene lookup returns CDR1 LGHDT and CDR2 YNNKEL (reference sequence). The CDR3 region is CASSHLGNTDTQYF. CDR3 sequence (DNA): TGTGCCAGCAGCCATCTCGGGAACACAGATACGCAGTATTTT.

This clone was picked up a small number of times. The CDR3 loop reads CASSPNRGIAEAFF. The DNA for the CDR3 is TGTGCCAGCAGCCCCAACAGGGGAATTGCTGAAGCTTTCTTT. The chain joins TRBV5-4 to TRBJ1-1, with 7 bases lining up with TRBD1. This CDR3 region has 14 residues. CDR1 SGHNT and CDR2 YYREEE come from the germline V gene (reference sequence). The V gene end was trimmed by 4 bases and the J gene end by 6 bases; junction bases not matched to a gene: 9.

This chain uses TRBV19 with TRBJ2-1, with D maybe TRBD2 (5 bases). Germline CDR1 is LNHDA and CDR2 is SQIVND (reference sequence). Deletions cut 4 bases from V and 0 bases from J, with 10 bases between. CDR3 length: 15 residues. The CDR3 loop is CASSTSRSSYNEQFF. For the CDR3, the DNA is TGTGCCAGTAGTACTAGCAGGAGCTCCTACAATGAGCAGTTCTTC.

The V gene is TRBV18, the J gene TRBJ2-1, with TRBD2 matching over 11 bases. This CDR3 is 17 amino acids long. Germline assignment: CDR1 KGHSH and CDR2 LQKENI. J lost 0 bases, V lost 3 bases, and 4 bases had no gene match. This chain's CDR3 is CASSPTSGSFSYNEQFF. The CDR3, as DNA: TGTGCCAGCTCACCTACTAGCGGGAGTTTCTCCTACAATGAGCAGTTCTTC.

This chain connects TRBV5-1 to TRBJ2-5, with unresolved D. Germline values: CDR1 SGHRS, CDR2 YFSETQ. Trimming shortened V by 1 base and J by 5 bases, and 9 bases separated the two germline ends. The CDR3 is 13 residues long. The CDR3 nucleotides read TGCGCCAGCAGCTTGTATCTTGGGGAGACCCAGTACTTC. This encodes CASSLYLGETQYF.

The genes are TRBV6-2 or TRBV6-3 and TRBJ2-1, with 8 bases that match TRBD1. V was pared by 5 bases and J by 8 bases, with 11 bases of the junction left unmatched. This CDR3 has 15 residues. Germline assignment: CDR1 MNHEY and CDR2 SVGEGT. The CDR3 sequence: CASSQTGTGRYEQFF. The CDR3 DNA reads TGTGCCAGCAGTCAAACTGGGACAGGTAGATATGAGCAGTTCTTC.

The rearrangement joins TRBV19 to TRBJ2-7; D gene unclear. The CDR3 covers 14 residues. V was trimmed by 4 bases and J by 2 bases, leaving 12 bases between them. From germline, CDR1 is LNHDA and CDR2 SQIVND (reference sequence). CDR3 amino acids: CASSNALDAYEQYF. In nucleotides, the CDR3 is TGTGCCAGTAGTAACGCCCTGGACGCCTACGAGCAGTACTTC. The full variable domain, rest sourced from reference TRBV19 and TRBJ2-7, is DGGITQSPKYLFRKEGQNVTLSCEQNLNHDAMYWYRQDPGQGLRLIYYSQIVNDFQKGDIAEGYSVSREKKESFPLTVTSAQKNPTAFYLCASSNALDAYEQYFGPGTRLTVT.

CDR3 region: CAWTSDRGAAFF. In DNA, the CDR3 is TGTGCCTGGACCTCGGACAGGGGCGCAGCTTTCTTT. This chain links TRBV30 with TRBJ1-1; 9 bases line up with TRBD1. The ends lost 4 bases at V and 10 bases at J; junction bases unmatched: 7. This CDR3 contains 12 residues. Germline CDR1 and CDR2: GTSNPN and SVGIG (reference sequence).

The J gene is TRBJ1-5, the V gene TRBV19; no definite D call. The CDR3 has 13 amino acids. CDR1 is LNHDA, CDR2 SQIVND, per germline (reference sequence). V was pared by 3 bases and J by 4 bases, with 7 bases between. CDR3 protein: CASSMTSNQPQHF. The CDR3 region has the DNA TGTGCCAGTAGTATGACCAGTAATCAGCCCCAGCATTTT.

This clone is judged medium-sized. The gene calls are TRBV4-1 and TRBJ2-1; maybe TRBD2 (5 bases). Germline CDR1 MGHRA, CDR2 YSYEKL. The CDR3 has 14 residues. V lost 1 base to trimming and J lost 5 bases, with 9 bases between them. The CDR3 DNA reads TGCGCCAGCAGCCAAGGGACGACTAACAATGAGCAGTTCTTC. Translating it yields CASSQGTTNNEQFF.

This rearrangement joins TRBV29-1 to TRBJ2-7; D may be TRBD1 (6 bases). Trimming removed 3 bases from V and 5 bases from J, with 8 bases in between. This CDR3 comprises 11 residues. The germline CDR1 and CDR2 sequences are SQVTM and ANQGSEA. The CDR3 sequence is CSVDQGHEQYF. The DNA of the CDR3 is TGCAGCGTTGATCAGGGGCACGAGCAGTACTTC.

The chain joins TRBV11-2 to TRBJ2-2; possibly TRBD1 for D (5 bases). The CDR3 consists of 14 residues. Trimming cost V 1 base and J 6 bases, with 9 bases left between them. CDR1 SGHAT and CDR2 FQNNGV come from the germline V gene. In DNA, the CDR3 is TGTGCCAGCAGCTTAGTAAGGGGTCCCGGGGAGCTGTTTTTT. It encodes CASSLVRGPGELFF.

The genes are TRBV2 and TRBJ2-6; the D gene is possibly TRBD2 (5 bases). Looked up from germline, CDR1 is SNHLY and CDR2 is FYNNEI. The germline V and J ends were trimmed by 6 bases and 2 bases, with 17 bases remaining between them. This CDR3 has 17 amino acids. The CDR3 loop reads CASRDFMSGPGANVLTF. DNA of the CDR3: TGTGCCAGCAGAGACTTTATGAGCGGCCCTGGGGCCAACGTCCTGACTTTC.

V gene TRBV27 combines with J gene TRBJ1-3, with 8 bases lining up with TRBD1. CDR1 is MNHEY, CDR2 SMNVEV, per germline (reference sequence). V lost 0 bases to trimming and J lost 4 bases; unmatched junction nucleotides: 5. The CDR3 spans 16 residues. DNA of the CDR3: TGTGCCAGCAGTTTATCCAGGGGGCATACCGGAAACACCATATATTTT. The encoded protein is CASSLSRGHTGNTIYF.